This entry lists 30 T cell receptor beta chains sequenced from one sample in a study of blood T cells in healthy people across ages. The second PCR ran about 6 to 11 cycles with a sample-barcoded 5' primer and J-beta primers. TCRdb reprocessed the 5' RACE reads with MiXCR, giving one entry per CDR3 protein. Counted here are under 1,000,000 distinct CDR3 sequences, around 36% occurring once; the ten biggest clones make up 10% to 15%. What was sequenced was blood. All receptors come from a man between 18 and 35 years old in good health.

The V and J genes are TRBV12-3 or TRBV12-4 and TRBJ2-1; 12 positions agree with TRBD2. The CDR3 totals 14 residues. With V trimmed by 8 bases and J by 8 bases, 7 bases remained unmatched. The DNA of the CDR3 is TGTGCCAGCGGGCTAGCGGGGGGGCTCTATGAGCAGTTCTTC. Translating gives CASGLAGGLYEQFF.

This chain connects TRBV5-5 to TRBJ1-5, with 10 bases fitting TRBD1. CDR1 is SGHKS and CDR2 is YYEKEE in the germline V gene (reference sequence). The CDR3 covers 15 residues. V lost 2 bases, J lost 8 bases, and 7 bases stayed unmatched. Written as DNA, the CDR3 is TGTGCCAGCAGCTTTAACCGGGACAGGGGAAAGCCCCAGCATTTT. Protein sequence: CASSFNRDRGKPQHF. Complete variable domain (other parts from reference TRBV5-5 and TRBJ1-5): DAGVTQSPTHLIKTRGQQVTLRCSPISGHKSVSWYQQVLGQGPQFIFQYYEKEERGRGNFPDRFSARQFPNYSSELNVNALLLGDSALYLCASSFNRDRGKPQHFGDGTRLSIL.

This clonotype was counted between two and nine times. J is TRBJ1-1 and V is TRBV2; tentative D call: TRBD1 (5 bases). Germline V gene sequence: CDR1 SNHLY, CDR2 FYNNEI. The CDR3 covers 14 residues. V lost 5 bases, J lost 7 bases, and 17 bases lay in between. CDR3 loop: CASSRAQGVGEAFF. CDR3 nucleotide sequence: TGTGCCAGCAGTAGAGCTCAGGGTGTAGGTGAAGCTTTCTTT. Full variable domain (missing parts from reference TRBV2 and TRBJ1-1): EPEVTQTPSHQVTQMGQEVILRCVPISNHLYFYWYRQILGQKVEFLVSFYNNEISEKSEIFDDQFSVERPDGSNFTLKIRSTKLEDSAMYFCASSRAQGVGEAFFGQGTRLTVV.

This clonotype has ten or more counts. The chain has TRBV4-3 and TRBJ1-2; no clear D. CDR1 and CDR2 (germline): LGHNA, YSLEER. This CDR3 has 14 residues. V shed 0 bases and J shed 6 bases, with 11 bases lying between them. The CDR3 coding sequence is TGCGCCAGCAGCCAAGATGTAGGAGGTGATGGCTACACCTTC. The encoded protein is CASSQDVGGDGYTF.

Concerning this clonotype itself: A read error may account for a junction end that differs from germline. This chain joins TRBV4-3 and TRBJ1-2, with D uncertain. The length of the CDR3 is 16 residues. Germline V CDR1 and CDR2: LGHNA, YSLEER. CDR3 sequence: CASSLRVASGRNGYAF. The DNA for the CDR3 is TGCGCCAGCAGCCTAAGGGTAGCCTCGGGAAGGAATGGCTACGCCTTC.

V is TRBV12-3 or TRBV12-4 and J is TRBJ2-3; the D is unclear. CDR3 length equals 13 residues. V shed 6 bases and J shed 3 bases, with 10 bases lying between them. CDR3 DNA: TGTGCCAGCAGCCCAGATACAACAGATACGCAGTATTTT. Protein: CASSPDTTDTQYF.

This clonotype was seen many times. The rearrangement links TRBV20-1 to TRBJ1-2; 11 positions agree with TRBD1. CDR3 length: 13 amino acids. Germline trimming cut 5 bases from V and 6 bases from J; bases unmatched to any gene: 5. Germline values: CDR1 DFQATT, CDR2 SNEGSKA (reference sequence). The CDR3 nucleotides read TGCAGTGCTTGGACAGGGGGCTTGGATGGCTACACCTTC. It translates to CSAWTGGLDGYTF.

This clonotype came up a few times. The chain combines TRBV29-1 with TRBJ2-1; maybe TRBD2 (6 bases). Looked up from germline, CDR1 is SQVTM and CDR2 is ANQGSEA. V lost 3 bases, J lost 0 bases, and 15 bases lay in between. CDR3 length: 16 residues. The CDR3 sequence is CSVDGLTGGSYNEQFF. The CDR3 region has the DNA TGCAGCGTTGACGGACTCACCGGGGGCTCCTACAATGAGCAGTTCTTC.

The chain is built from TRBV27 and TRBJ1-6; D call uncertain. V was cut by 7 bases and J by 7 bases, with 8 bases left in between. Germline values: CDR1 MNHEY, CDR2 SMNVEV (reference sequence). The CDR3 contains 12 residues. Written as DNA, the CDR3 is TGTGCCAGCAAGTTCAGCAATTCACCCCTCCACTTT. Residues: CASKFSNSPLHF.

Points on this clonotype: Just one base apart from a much larger clone, this may be a read error. The chain joins TRBV30 to TRBJ2-7; D uncertain. The CDR3 sequence is 12 residues long. Germline lookup yields CDR1 GTSNPN and CDR2 SVGIG (reference sequence). Between the trimmed V and J ends, which lost 2 bases and 8 bases, there was a span of 13 bases. The CDR3, as DNA: TGTGCCTGGAGTATCGGGTCATACAAGCAGTACTTC. It codes for CAWSIGSYKQYF.

For this clonotype: The junction differs from germline at one of its ends, possibly a read error. This chain joins TRBV7-2 and TRBJ2-3; 13 bases match TRBD2. In germline, CDR1 is SGHTA, CDR2 FQGNSA. The CDR3 length is 16 residues. The DNA of the CDR3 is TGTGCCAGCAGCTCCCGGACTAGCGGGAGCACAAATACGCAGTATTTT. Protein: CASSSRTSGSTNTQYF.

This clonotype was recorded once. A single base separates this from a much larger clone, so it may be a read error. The chain employs TRBV7-3 and TRBJ1-2; possible D gene TRBD1, 5 bases. Germline-derived CDR1 and CDR2 are SGHTA and FQGTGA. The CDR3 contains 14 residues. In nucleotides, the CDR3 is TGTGCCAGCAACTTAGGGTCAGGGAGTGATGGCTACACCTTC. It yields the protein CASNLGSGSDGYTF. Drawing the rest from reference TRBV7-3 and TRBJ1-2, the complete variable domain is GAGVSQTPSNKVTEKGKYVELRCDPISGHTALYWYRQSLGQGPEFLIYFQGTGAADDSGLPNDRFFAVRPEGSVSTLKIQRTERGDSAVYLCASNLGSGSDGYTFGSGTRLTVV.

This clonotype was counted at least ten times. CDR3 protein: CASSGRRVPDTQYF. For the CDR3, the DNA is TGTGCCAGCAGTGGGCGCAGGGTCCCAGATACGCAGTATTTT. The V gene is TRBV6-1, the J gene TRBJ2-3; possibly TRBD1 for D (5 bases). The CDR3 is 14 amino acids. The V end was cut by 4 bases, the J end by 4 bases, with 12 bases between. Germline V gene sequence: CDR1 MNHNS, CDR2 SASEGT.

The chain combines TRBV9 with TRBJ2-2; TRBD1 agrees at 7 bases. V shed 3 bases and J 7 bases; nucleotides not matched to a gene: 3. Germline V gene lookup returns CDR1 SGDLS and CDR2 YYNGEE. CDR3 length equals 13 residues. This CDR3 reads CASSEGTVGELFF. CDR3 DNA: TGTGCCAGCAGCGAGGGGACAGTCGGGGAGCTGTTTTTT.

Details on this clonotype: A much larger clone sits a single nucleotide away, making a read error possible. The chain employs TRBV12-3 or TRBV12-4 and TRBJ2-3, with 8 bases lining up with TRBD2. The trim removed 6 bases at V and 2 bases at J, leaving 10 bases unmatched. The CDR3 sequence is 16 residues long. The CDR3 bases are TGTGCCAGCAGGCGGGGGGCTAGCGCCTCCACAGATACGCAGTATTTT. It encodes CASRRGASASTDTQYF.

This clonotype was seen only a few times. CDR3 region: CASSLAPVPYEQYF. CDR3 sequence (DNA): TGTGCCAGCAGCTTAGCTCCTGTTCCTTACGAGCAGTACTTC. The J gene is TRBJ2-7, the V gene TRBV7-2; D gene uncertain. This CDR3 comprises 14 residues. With 0 bases removed from V and 4 bases from J, the gap between germline ends came to 10 bases. The germline V gene encodes CDR1 SGHTA and CDR2 FQGNSA.

The genes are TRBV29-1 and TRBJ2-2; tentatively, D is TRBD2 (6 bases). Germline V gives CDR1 SQVTM, CDR2 ANQGSEA. V was shortened by 4 bases and J by 10 bases, with 7 bases between the two germline ends. The CDR3 runs to 10 residues. CDR3 DNA sequence: TGCAGCGTTGGGGGGGAGGAGCTGTTTTTT. It specifies CSVGGEELFF.

The chain couples TRBV25-1 to TRBJ1-4, with D uncertain. V shed 0 bases and J shed 8 bases, with 10 bases lying between them. Germline V CDR1 and CDR2: MGHDK, SYGVNS. The CDR3 is made up of 14 amino acids. The CDR3 DNA reads TGTGCCAGCAGTGAATATAAAGGGAACGAAAAACTGTTTTTT. It yields the protein CASSEYKGNEKLFF.

This clonotype appeared once. The junction does not match germline at one end; this may be a read error. The rearrangement joins TRBV12-3 or TRBV12-4 to TRBJ2-3, with D tentatively TRBD1 (6 bases). CDR3 length: 14 amino acids. The CDR3 sequence is CASSPGTSADAQYF. The CDR3 DNA sequence: TGTGCCAGCAGTCCAGGGACAAGCGCAGATGCGCAGTATTTT.

The chain combines TRBV12-3 or TRBV12-4 with TRBJ1-5; 7 nucleotides line up with TRBD1. With V trimmed by 6 bases and J by 3 bases, 8 bases remained unmatched. The CDR3 contains 15 residues. The CDR3 spells CASSPSTGNNQPQHF. CDR3 DNA sequence: TGTGCCAGCAGCCCCTCGACAGGGAACAATCAGCCCCAGCATTTT.

The chain combines TRBV20-1 with TRBJ2-5; D is perhaps TRBD2 (5 bases). The end of the DNA fits TRBJ2-7 better, so the J call may be wrong. The germline V gene encodes CDR1 DFQATT and CDR2 SNEGSKA (reference sequence). The CDR3 contains 13 residues. The DNA for the CDR3 is TGCAGTGCTAGTGCTCTCCGGGGAGACGAGCAGTACTTC. This translates into CSASALRGDEQYF.

In DNA, the CDR3 is TGTGCCAGCAGTGACTCCCGCAGGGTAGGCGGCTACACCTTC. It translates to CASSDSRRVGGYTF. V usage is TRBV2 and J usage is TRBJ1-2; TRBD1 is a possible D gene (5 bases). The CDR3 totals 14 residues. Germline CDR1 is SNHLY and CDR2 is FYNNEI. Trimming took 3 bases from V and 8 from J, leaving 16 bases between them.

For this clonotype: This may stem from a read error, because a much larger clone lies one nucleotide away. The rearrangement joins TRBV4-3 to TRBJ2-1, with D hard to call. This CDR3 contains 15 residues. With 0 bases removed from V and 13 bases from J, the gap between germline ends came to 19 bases. Germline assignment: CDR1 LGHNA and CDR2 YSLEER. The chain's CDR3 is CASSQDASVQETQFF. CDR3 sequence (DNA): TGCGCCAGCAGCCAAGATGCCAGTGTTCAAGAGACCCAGTTCTTC.

The rearrangement links TRBV20-1 to TRBJ2-5, with D perhaps matching TRBD2 (5 bases). V was pared by 0 bases and J by 7 bases, with 12 bases between. This CDR3 is built from 13 residues. Germline V lookup: CDR1 DFQATT, CDR2 SNEGSKA (reference sequence). The CDR3 bases are TGCAGTGCTAGAGATGGAGAGGGCGGGACCCAGTACTTC. Protein: CSARDGEGGTQYF.

The rearrangement links TRBV5-1 to TRBJ2-5; tentatively, D is TRBD2 (5 bases). The germline V and J ends were trimmed by 1 base and 4 bases, with 11 bases remaining between them. The CDR3 is made up of 14 amino acids. Germline-derived CDR1 and CDR2 are SGHRS and YFSETQ. For the CDR3, the DNA is TGCGCCAGCAGCTTGTCCTTGGCGGGAGAGACCCAGTACTTC. As protein: CASSLSLAGETQYF.

This clonotype was recorded at least ten times. J is TRBJ2-5 and V is TRBV6-5; perhaps D is TRBD1 or TRBD2 (5 bases each). The germline V gene has CDR1 MNHEY and CDR2 SVGAGI. The CDR3 has 14 amino acids. The V end lost 2 bases, the J end lost 5 bases, and 12 bases lay between the germline ends. CDR3 region: CASSYDGGRETQYF. The CDR3 DNA sequence: TGTGCCAGCAGTTACGATGGGGGTAGGGAGACCCAGTACTTC.

As to this clonotype: One end of the junction is discordant with germline, which a read error may explain. CDR3 DNA sequence: TGCAGGGCTAGGGGACTTTCCTTAGAGCAGTACTTC. Encoded protein: CRARGLSLEQYF. J is TRBJ2-7 and V is TRBV20-1; a possible D gene is TRBD2 (6 bases). Germline CDR1 reads DFQATT; CDR2 reads SNEGSKA (reference sequence). There are 12 residues in the CDR3.

This clonotype was seen a handful of times. The V call is TRBV7-9, the J call TRBJ1-4, with 8 bases aligning to TRBD1. CDR1 is SEHNR and CDR2 is FQNEAQ in the germline V gene (reference sequence). The CDR3 length is 16 residues. Germline trimming cut 8 bases from V and 0 bases from J; bases unmatched to any gene: 8. This chain's CDR3 is CASVRTGPPTNEKLFF. The CDR3 nucleotides read TGTGCCAGCGTCCGGACAGGGCCACCAACTAATGAAAAACTGTTTTTT.

The rearrangement links TRBV6-4 to TRBJ2-3; 8 positions agree with TRBD1. CDR3 length: 15 amino acids. Germline loops: CDR1 MRHNA, CDR2 SNTAGT. After removal of 5 bases from V and 3 bases from J, the junction contained 7 bases not matched to a gene. DNA of the CDR3: TGTGCCAGCAGTCAAGGGCAGGGGGCAACAGATACGCAGTATTTT. As protein: CASSQGQGATDTQYF.

The V gene is TRBV7-2, the J gene TRBJ1-5; D possibly corresponds to TRBD1 (5 bases). V lost 5 bases and J lost 4, with 18 bases in between. Germline V gene sequence: CDR1 SGHTA, CDR2 FQGNSA. This CDR3 has 16 amino acids. DNA for the CDR3: TGTGCCAGCAGCGCGTTGGGGCAGGGATTAAATCAGCCCCAGCATTTT. It codes for CASSALGQGLNQPQHF.